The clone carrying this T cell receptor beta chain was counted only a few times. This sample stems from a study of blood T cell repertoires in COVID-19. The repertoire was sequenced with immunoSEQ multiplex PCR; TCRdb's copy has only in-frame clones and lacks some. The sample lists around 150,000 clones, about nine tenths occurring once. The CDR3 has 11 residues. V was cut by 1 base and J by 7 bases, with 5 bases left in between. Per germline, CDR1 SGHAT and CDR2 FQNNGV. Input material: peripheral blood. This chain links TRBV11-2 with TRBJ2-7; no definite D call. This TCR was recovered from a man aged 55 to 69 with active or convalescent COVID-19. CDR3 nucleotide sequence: TGTGCCAGCAGCTTAGCGGTAGAGCAGTACTTC. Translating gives CASSLAVEQYF.